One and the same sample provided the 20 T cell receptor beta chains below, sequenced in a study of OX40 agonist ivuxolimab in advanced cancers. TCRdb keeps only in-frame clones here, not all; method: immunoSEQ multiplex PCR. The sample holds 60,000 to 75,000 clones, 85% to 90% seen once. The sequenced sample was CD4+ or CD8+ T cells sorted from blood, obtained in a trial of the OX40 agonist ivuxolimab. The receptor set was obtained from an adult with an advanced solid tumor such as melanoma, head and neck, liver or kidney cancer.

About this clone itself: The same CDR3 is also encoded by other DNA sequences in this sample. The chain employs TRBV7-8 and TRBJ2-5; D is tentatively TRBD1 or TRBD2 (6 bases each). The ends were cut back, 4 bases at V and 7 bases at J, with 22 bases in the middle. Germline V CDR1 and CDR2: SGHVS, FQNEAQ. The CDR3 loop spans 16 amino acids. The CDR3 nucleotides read TGTGCCAGCAGCTCGATGGGGGTTGGGGGGCCGAGGACCCAGTACTTC. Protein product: CASSSMGVGGPRTQYF.

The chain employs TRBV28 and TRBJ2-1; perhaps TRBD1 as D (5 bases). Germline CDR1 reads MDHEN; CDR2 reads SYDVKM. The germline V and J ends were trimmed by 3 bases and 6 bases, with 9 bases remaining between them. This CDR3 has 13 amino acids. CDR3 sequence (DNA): TGTGCCAGCAGTTTGTGGGGCCGCAATGAGCAGTTCTTC. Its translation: CASSLWGRNEQFF.

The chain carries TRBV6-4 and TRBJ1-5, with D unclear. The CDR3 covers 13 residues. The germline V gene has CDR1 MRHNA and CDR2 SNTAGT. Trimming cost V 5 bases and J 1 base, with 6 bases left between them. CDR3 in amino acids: CASSLESNQPQHF. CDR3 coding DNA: TGTGCCAGCAGTTTGGAAAGCAATCAGCCCCAGCATTTT.

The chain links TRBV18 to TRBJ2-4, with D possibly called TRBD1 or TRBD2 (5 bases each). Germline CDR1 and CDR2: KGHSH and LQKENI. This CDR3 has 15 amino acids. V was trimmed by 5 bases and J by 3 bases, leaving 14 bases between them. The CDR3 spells CASSSGGDGKNIQYF. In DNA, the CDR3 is TGTGCCAGCTCATCCGGTGGGGACGGCAAAAACATTCAGTACTTC.

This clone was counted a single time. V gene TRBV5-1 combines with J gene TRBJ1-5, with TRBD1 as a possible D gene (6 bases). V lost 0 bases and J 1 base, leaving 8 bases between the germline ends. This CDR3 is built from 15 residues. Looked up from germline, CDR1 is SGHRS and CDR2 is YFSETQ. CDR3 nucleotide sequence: TGCGCCAGCAGCTTGGGGACAGCGAGCAATCAGCCCCAGCATTTT. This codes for CASSLGTASNQPQHF.

CDR3 sequence: CASSRQGAATNEKLFF. DNA for the CDR3: TGTGCCAGCAGTCGTCAGGGCGCCGCAACTAATGAAAAACTGTTTTTT. The chain carries TRBV27 and TRBJ1-4; a weak D match, TRBD1 (5 bases). The CDR3 spans 16 residues. Trimming took 5 bases from V and 0 from J, leaving 13 bases between them. The germline CDR1 and CDR2 sequences are MNHEY and SMNVEV (reference sequence).

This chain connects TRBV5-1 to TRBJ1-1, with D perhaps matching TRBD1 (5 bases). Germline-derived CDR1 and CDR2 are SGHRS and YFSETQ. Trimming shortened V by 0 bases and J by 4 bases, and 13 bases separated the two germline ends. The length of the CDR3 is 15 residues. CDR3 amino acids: CASSLVGVRGTEAFF. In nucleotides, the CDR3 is TGCGCCAGCAGCTTGGTAGGGGTGAGGGGCACTGAAGCTTTCTTT.

Written as DNA, the CDR3 is TGTGCCAGCAGCTACACAGGGTTTGGAAATGAAAAACTGTTTTTT. This gives the protein CASSYTGFGNEKLFF. The chain links TRBV11-3 to TRBJ1-4; D is possibly TRBD1 (6 bases). Germline CDR1 SGHNT, CDR2 YENEEA. V lost 4 bases to trimming and J lost 5 bases, with 14 bases between them. This CDR3 region has 15 residues.

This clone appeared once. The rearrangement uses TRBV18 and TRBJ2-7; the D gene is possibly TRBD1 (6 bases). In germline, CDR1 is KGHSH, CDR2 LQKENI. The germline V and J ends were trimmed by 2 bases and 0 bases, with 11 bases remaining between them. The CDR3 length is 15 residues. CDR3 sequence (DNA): TGTGCCAGCTCACCAGGACAGACACGCTCCTACGAGCAGTACTTC. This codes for CASSPGQTRSYEQYF.

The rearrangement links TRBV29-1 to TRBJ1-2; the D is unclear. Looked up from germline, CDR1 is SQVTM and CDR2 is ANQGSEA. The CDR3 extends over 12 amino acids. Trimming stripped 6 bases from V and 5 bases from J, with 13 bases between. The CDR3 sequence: CSVGRPRYGYTF. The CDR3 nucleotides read TGCAGCGTAGGGAGGCCCCGATATGGCTACACCTTC.

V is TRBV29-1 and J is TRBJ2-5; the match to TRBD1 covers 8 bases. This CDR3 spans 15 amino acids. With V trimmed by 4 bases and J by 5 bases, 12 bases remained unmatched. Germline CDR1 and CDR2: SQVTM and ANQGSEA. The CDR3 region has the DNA TGCAGCGTTGGCTGGACAGGGAGTTTCGGGGAGACCCAGTACTTC. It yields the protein CSVGWTGSFGETQYF. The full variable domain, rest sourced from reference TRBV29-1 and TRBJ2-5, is SAVISQKPSRDICQRGTSLTIQCQVDSQVTMMFWYRQQPGQSLTLIATANQGSEATYESGFVIDKFPISRPNLTFSTLTVSNMSPEDSSIYLCSVGWTGSFGETQYFGPGTRLLVL.

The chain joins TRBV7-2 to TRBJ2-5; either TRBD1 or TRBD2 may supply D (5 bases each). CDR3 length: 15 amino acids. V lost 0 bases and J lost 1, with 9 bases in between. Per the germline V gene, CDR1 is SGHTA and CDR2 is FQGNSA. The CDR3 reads CASSLAGRGQETQYF. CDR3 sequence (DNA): TGTGCCAGCAGCTTAGCGGGACGAGGCCAAGAGACCCAGTACTTC.

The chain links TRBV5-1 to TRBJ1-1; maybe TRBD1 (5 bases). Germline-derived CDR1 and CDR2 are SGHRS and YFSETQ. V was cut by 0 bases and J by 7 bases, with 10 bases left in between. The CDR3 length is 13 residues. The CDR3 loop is CASSLDLRGEAFF. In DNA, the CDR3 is TGCGCCAGCAGCTTGGATCTTAGGGGTGAAGCTTTCTTT.

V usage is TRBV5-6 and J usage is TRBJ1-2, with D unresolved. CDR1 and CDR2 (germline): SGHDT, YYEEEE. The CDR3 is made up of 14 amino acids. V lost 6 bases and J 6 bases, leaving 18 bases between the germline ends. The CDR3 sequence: CASISRQRGNGYTF. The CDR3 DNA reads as TGTGCCAGCATAAGCCGGCAGCGGGGAAATGGCTACACCTTC.

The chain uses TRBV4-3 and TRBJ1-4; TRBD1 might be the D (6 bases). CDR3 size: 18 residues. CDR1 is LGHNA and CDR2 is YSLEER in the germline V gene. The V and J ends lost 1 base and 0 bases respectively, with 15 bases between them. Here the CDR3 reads CASSQGDILGATNEKLFF. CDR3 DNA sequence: TGCGCCAGCAGCCAAGGGGACATCCTCGGTGCAACTAATGAAAAACTGTTTTTT.

The chain's CDR3 is CASSLQRGSPDTQYF. The CDR3 DNA is TGTGCCAGCAGCTTACAGCGGGGGTCCCCTGATACGCAGTATTTT. This sequence joins TRBV14 and TRBJ2-3, with 8 bases lining up with TRBD2. V trimming: 5 bases; J trimming: 6 bases; junction bases outside the gene matches: 10. The length of the CDR3 is 15 residues. CDR1 SGHDN and CDR2 FVKESK come from the germline V gene. The variable domain in full, completed from reference TRBV14 and TRBJ2-3, reads EAGVTQFPSHSVIEKGQTVTLRCDPISGHDNLYWYRRVMGKEIKFLLHFVKESKQDESGMPNNRFLAERTGGTYSTLKVQPAELEDSGVYFCASSLQRGSPDTQYFGPGTRLTVL.

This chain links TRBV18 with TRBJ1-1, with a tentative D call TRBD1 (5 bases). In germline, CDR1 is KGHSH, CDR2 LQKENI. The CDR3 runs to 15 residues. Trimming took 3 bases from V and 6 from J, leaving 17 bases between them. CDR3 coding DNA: TGTGCCAGCTCACCGTATCAGGGCGGTGAGGCTGAAGCTTTCTTT. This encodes CASSPYQGGEAEAFF.

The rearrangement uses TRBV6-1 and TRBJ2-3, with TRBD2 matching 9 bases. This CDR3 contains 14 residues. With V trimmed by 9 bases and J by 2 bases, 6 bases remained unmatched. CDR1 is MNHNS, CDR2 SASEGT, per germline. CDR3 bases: TGTGCCAGTTGGACTAGCGAAGACACAGATACGCAGTATTTT. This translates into CASWTSEDTDTQYF.

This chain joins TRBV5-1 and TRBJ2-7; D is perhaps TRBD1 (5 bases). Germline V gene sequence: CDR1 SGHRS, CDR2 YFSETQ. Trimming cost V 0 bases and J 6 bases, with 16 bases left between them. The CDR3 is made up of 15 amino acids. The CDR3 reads CASSLAVIGAREQYF. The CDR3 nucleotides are TGCGCCAGCAGCTTGGCCGTAATAGGGGCTCGCGAGCAGTACTTC.

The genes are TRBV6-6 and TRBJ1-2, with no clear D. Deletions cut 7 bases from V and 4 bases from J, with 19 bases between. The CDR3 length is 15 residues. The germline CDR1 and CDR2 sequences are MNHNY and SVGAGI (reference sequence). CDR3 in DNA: TGTGCCAGCAAAATTACGGCAACGAGGGCCTATGGCTACACCTTC. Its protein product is CASKITATRAYGYTF.